This entry features one T cell receptor beta chain sequence. Enrolment of Seattle patients took place during active infection, and they were followed longitudinally. Original processing notes: Nucleated cell number was recorded as an estimate derived from reference gene primer amplification. Sequenced by immunoSEQ multiplex PCR; TCRdb stores in-frame clones only, minus some. V and J calls and clone size follow that table, whereas D and trimming were derived from the DNA. The profile shows fewer than 300,000 clones, 91% of them singletons. Germline-derived CDR1 and CDR2 are SGHAT and FQNNGV. This CDR3 comprises 15 residues. V shed 4 bases and J 3 bases; nucleotides not matched to a gene: 6. This entry is derived from a study of blood T cell repertoires in COVID-19. Across the whole study: T cells, B-cell-depleted T cells, or PBMCs provided the cDNA or gDNA that served as material.

This receptor was taken from a woman younger than 45 with COVID-19, enrolled during active disease. The gene calls are TRBV11-2 and TRBJ1-1, with TRBD1 matching over 9 bases. The source material was peripheral blood. The CDR3 is CASSSGQGSDTEAFF. CDR3 DNA: TGTGCCAGCAGCTCGGGACAGGGTTCGGACACTGAAGCTTTCTTT. Filled out from reference TRBV11-2 and TRBJ1-1, the complete variable domain reads EAGVAQSPRYKIIEKRQSVAFWCNPISGHATLYWYQQILGQGPKLLIQFQNNGVVDDSQLPKDRFSAERLKGVDSTLKIQPAKLEDSAVYLCASSSGQGSDTEAFFGQGTRLTVV.